Listed below are T cell receptor beta chains from one sample, sequenced in a study of PD-1 blockade in classical Hodgkin lymphoma. Repertoires were generated with immunoSEQ multiplex PCR, while TCRdb's copy carries only in-frame clones and drops some. The sample holds over 35,000 clones; 86% are singletons and the top ten take approximately 6%. The sequenced sample was peripheral blood mononuclear cells (PBMCs), obtained before the second cycle of nivolumab. These receptors all stem from a human donor with classical Hodgkin lymphoma. CDR3s include the opening cysteine and the closing phenylalanine or tryptophan. Fields, in order: D gene, J gene, V gene, CDR3 protein. The D gene is left open where the match is weak.

-,TRBJ2-1,TRBV7-9,CASSLAGSYNEQFF
-,TRBJ2-3,TRBV6-1,CATQSGGGTDTQYF
-,TRBJ1-1,TRBV19,CASLRDAEAFF
-,TRBJ2-1,TRBV7-9,CASSGGGAGGEQFF
TRBD1,TRBJ1-6,TRBV15,CATSRGGQGLSPLHF
-,TRBJ1-5,TRBV19,CASRDSNQPQHF
TRBD1,TRBJ2-3,TRBV11-2,CASRTGQGADTQYF
TRBD2,TRBJ2-7,TRBV19,CASRFVAGGPNEQYF
TRBD2,TRBJ2-3,TRBV6-1,CASSEAIAGGRTDTQYF
-,TRBJ2-5,TRBV29-1,CSVELGLAMEYF
TRBD2,TRBJ2-7,TRBV5-1,CASSSGTFSGSGYEQYF
-,TRBJ2-7,TRBV19,CASRGGTYEQYF
TRBD1,TRBJ1-5,TRBV10-3,CAISESKQGSNQPQHF
-,TRBJ1-2,TRBV27,CASITGAYPGYTF
-,TRBJ1-2,TRBV25-1,CASSVGGLRGYTF
-,TRBJ1-2,TRBV16,CASSPYDGVYGYTF
TRBD1,TRBJ1-2,TRBV5-4,CASSLRQGGGYTF
-,TRBJ1-1,TRBV29-1,CSARDFTEAFF
-,TRBJ1-1,TRBV5-1,CASSLVLDTEAFF
-,TRBJ2-7,TRBV6-1,CASSQGTTSSYEQYF
TRBD2,TRBJ2-1,TRBV19,CASKNLAGGYNEQFF
TRBD1,TRBJ2-5,TRBV7-2,CASSKGQGGRETQYF
TRBD2,TRBJ2-1,TRBV10-3,CAITPTSGSTNEQFF
-,TRBJ2-1,TRBV4-2,CASSQDWESEDEQFF
TRBD1,TRBJ1-2,TRBV28,CASSRINRGGVGYTF
-,TRBJ2-1,TRBV28,CASSPSESYNEQFF
TRBD1,TRBJ1-2,TRBV4-1,CASSQESRRPTGGYGYTF
TRBD2,TRBJ2-2,TRBV27,CASSSLAGGPELFF
-,TRBJ1-5,TRBV19,CASNLGGARQPQHF
-,TRBJ2-6,TRBV5-4,CASKFGGSGANVLTF
-,TRBJ2-7,TRBV19,CASSIKGEQYF
-,TRBJ2-7,TRBV7-8,CASSFLGEQYF
-,TRBJ2-3,TRBV5-1,CASSVTSPDTQYF
TRBD1,TRBJ2-3,TRBV19,CASMRTGGTDTQYF
-,TRBJ2-3,TRBV10-2,CASSGGWTDTQYF
TRBD1,TRBJ2-4,TRBV5-1,CASSLTGGQNIQYF
-,TRBJ1-1,TRBV2,CAIGALNTEAFF
-,TRBJ2-6,TRBV29-1,CSVGLRVYSGANVLTF
TRBD1,TRBJ2-2,TRBV7-7,CASSYGQGGTGELFF
-,TRBJ1-4,TRBV11-2,CASSSIKGEEKLFF
TRBD1,TRBJ1-2,TRBV7-2,CASSTRQGGSGYTF
-,TRBJ2-7,TRBV6-1,CASSAWTYYEQYF
-,TRBJ2-7,TRBV28,CASSTREEQYF
-,TRBJ1-3,TRBV29-1,CSVLVGALGNTIYF
-,TRBJ2-1,TRBV28,CASRSDPTNEQFF
-,TRBJ1-4,TRBV5-1,CASSLARGTNEKLFF